The rows below give T cell receptor beta chains drawn from one sample of a study of T cell repertoires in cytomegalovirus infection. These TCRs are of unknown antigen specificity. One entry per CDR3 protein results from TCRdb running MiXCR on the reads. Here the sample spans more than 250,000 distinct CDR3 sequences, roughly 25% being singletons. The specimen was cultured PBMCs, collected from culture after CMV antigen stimulation. The receptors stem from a human donor in good health (CMV status not recorded). Some clones in this sample may be carry-over from other donors' samples. Each CDR3 is given with its conserved first and last residue. The order of the fields is CDR3 DNA, CDR3 protein, J gene, D gene, clone size, V gene. The D gene is left open where the match is weak. The size of a clone is reported for some rows only, either as once, few or many, or as a class for expanded clones.

TGTGCCAGCAGCTTAGGGCAGGGGATGACCTATGGCTACACCTTC | CASSLGQGMTYGYTF | TRBJ1-2 | . | many | TRBV7-2
TGTGCCAGCAGCTTAAGGACAGGGGGCCAAAATTCACCCCTCCACTTT | CASSLRTGGQNSPLHF | TRBJ1-6 | TRBD1 | many | TRBV7-2
TGCGCCAGCAGCCAAGGTACAGGGGCCCGTAGGGAGACCCAGTACTTC | CASSQGTGARRETQYF | TRBJ2-5 | TRBD1 | many | TRBV4-3
TGTGCCAGCAGCAAACGAATCCCCAATGAGCAGTTCTTC | CASSKRIPNEQFF | TRBJ2-1 | . | . | TRBV5-6
TGTGCCATCAAGGATGGGACTAGGGGCGATGAGCAGTTCTTC | CAIKDGTRGDEQFF | TRBJ2-1 | TRBD2 | many | TRBV10-3
TGTGCCAGCCGCCCCGGACTAGCCTACAATGAGCAGTTCTTC | CASRPGLAYNEQFF | TRBJ2-1 | TRBD2 | few | TRBV19
TGTGCCAGCAGTTTTAAGGGAGGGGGCACTGAAGCTTTCTTT | CASSFKGGGTEAFF | TRBJ1-1 | . | . | TRBV12-3/TRBV12-4
TGTGCCAGCAGTTTAGGAGGGGGCGGGTGGGCTGAAGCTTTCTTT | CASSLGGGGWAEAFF | TRBJ1-1 | TRBD1 | . | TRBV12-3/TRBV12-4
TGCGCCAGCAGCGGAGGACTAGCGGGAGGGTTGGGGAGCTCCTACGAGCAGTACTTC | CASSGGLAGGLGSSYEQYF | TRBJ2-7 | TRBD2 | few | TRBV5-1
TGCAGCGTCACTAGCGGGCTTTTGGGGGAGCAGTTCTTC | CSVTSGLLGEQFF | TRBJ2-1 | TRBD2 | few | TRBV29-1
TGTGCCAGCAGCTTCGGACTAGCGGGATCCCCCCTCACAGATACGCAGTATTTT | CASSFGLAGSPLTDTQYF | TRBJ2-3 | TRBD2 | few | TRBV7-2
TGTGCCAGCAGCTTAGTGGACGGGAGGTTAGATACGCAGTATTTT | CASSLVDGRLDTQYF | TRBJ2-3 | TRBD2 | few | TRBV7-6
TGTGCCAGCAGCCTACAGGGGACCCGCACAGATACGCAGTATTTT | CASSLQGTRTDTQYF | TRBJ2-3 | TRBD1 | few | TRBV27
TGCAGTGTTTATCAGGGTGGTCGCAATCAGCCCCAGCATTTT | CSVYQGGRNQPQHF | TRBJ1-5 | . | few | TRBV20-1
TGTGCCAGCACCTTGTGGACTAGCGGGGCCCGGGAAAAAGAGACCCAGTACTTC | CASTLWTSGAREKETQYF | TRBJ2-5 | TRBD2 | many | TRBV7-2
TGTGCCAGTAGTGCACTAGCGGCTACCGGGGAGCTGTTTTTT | CASSALAATGELFF | TRBJ2-2 | TRBD2 | few | TRBV19
TGTGCCAGCTCGCGGGCAGGGGGCAGGAATTCACCCCTCCACTTT | CASSRAGGRNSPLHF | TRBJ1-6 | TRBD1 | few | TRBV18
TGCAGTGCTAGAGAAACCCGGAACTCCTACAATGAGCAGTTCTTC | CSARETRNSYNEQFF | TRBJ2-1 | . | . | TRBV20-1
TGTGCCAGCAGCGTCCGTCTAGCGGGAGGGCCCGGGGTCTCCTACAATGAGCAGTTCTTC | CASSVRLAGGPGVSYNEQFF | TRBJ2-1 | TRBD2 | few | TRBV7-2
TGTGCCTGGAGTCCCCCTCCGGGGCAAGAGACCCAGTACTTC | CAWSPPPGQETQYF | TRBJ2-5 | . | few | TRBV30
TGTGCTAGTGGTGCGACCCCGCTAGCGGGAGGGCTCTACAATGAGCAGTTCTTC | CASGATPLAGGLYNEQFF | TRBJ2-1 | TRBD2 | few | TRBV12-5
TGTGCCTGGTTCGTCGGGGCGGGAGGCTACACCTTC | CAWFVGAGGYTF | TRBJ1-2 | . | . | TRBV30
TGCAGCTATTACAAGGGGTATGGCTCCTACAATGAGCAGTTCTTC | CSYYKGYGSYNEQFF | TRBJ2-1 | . | . | TRBV29-1
TGTGCCAGCAGTTTAACGGGCTGGAATGAGCAGTTCTTC | CASSLTGWNEQFF | TRBJ2-1 | . | . | TRBV12-3/TRBV12-4
TGTGCCAGCAGCTCCGGGACCGAGAACACTGAAGCTTTCTTT | CASSSGTENTEAFF | TRBJ1-1 | . | few | TRBV7-9
TGTGCCTGGAGTAGTGGACAGGGGAACTACAATGAGCAGTTCTTC | CAWSSGQGNYNEQFF | TRBJ2-1 | TRBD1 | . | TRBV30
TGTGCCAGCAGCTTCCGGGACAGGGGGGACACTGAAGCTTTCTTT | CASSFRDRGDTEAFF | TRBJ1-1 | TRBD1 | . | TRBV7-2
TGTGCCAGCAGCTGGGACGGCTATGGCTACACCTTC | CASSWDGYGYTF | TRBJ1-2 | . | many | TRBV9
TGTGCCAGCAGTGAAGTCGGGACAGGGGCTAACTATGGCTACACCTTC | CASSEVGTGANYGYTF | TRBJ1-2 | TRBD1 | few | TRBV6-1
TGTGCCATCAGTGAGTCGACGTCAGTTATAGCCAAAAACATTCAGTACTTC | CAISESTSVIAKNIQYF | TRBJ2-4 | . | . | TRBV10-3
TGTGCCAGCAGCTGTGGACTAGCGGGAGGGATTGAGCAGTTCTTC | CASSCGLAGGIEQFF | TRBJ2-1 | TRBD2 | . | TRBV7-2